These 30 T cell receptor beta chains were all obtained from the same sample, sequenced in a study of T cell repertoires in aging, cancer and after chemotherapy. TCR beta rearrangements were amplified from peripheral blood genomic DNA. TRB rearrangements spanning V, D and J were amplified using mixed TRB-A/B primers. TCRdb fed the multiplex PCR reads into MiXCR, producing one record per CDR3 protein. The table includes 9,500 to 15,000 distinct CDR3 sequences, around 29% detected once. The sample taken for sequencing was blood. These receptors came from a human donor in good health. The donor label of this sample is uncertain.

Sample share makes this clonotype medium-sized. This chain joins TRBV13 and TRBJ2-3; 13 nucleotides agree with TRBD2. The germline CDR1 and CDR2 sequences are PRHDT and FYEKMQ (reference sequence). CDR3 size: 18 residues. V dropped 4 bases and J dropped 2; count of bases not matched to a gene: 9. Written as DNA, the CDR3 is TGTGCCAGCAGCTCCGCCCCCGGACTAGCGGGGGCCACAGATACGCAGTATTTT. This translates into CASSSAPGLAGATDTQYF.

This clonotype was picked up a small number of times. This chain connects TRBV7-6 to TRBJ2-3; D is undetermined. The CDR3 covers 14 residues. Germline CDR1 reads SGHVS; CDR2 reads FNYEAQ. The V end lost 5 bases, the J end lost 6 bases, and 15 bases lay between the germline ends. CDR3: CASSPSNVGDTQYF. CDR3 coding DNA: TGTGCCAGCAGCCCGAGTAACGTGGGGGATACGCAGTATTTT. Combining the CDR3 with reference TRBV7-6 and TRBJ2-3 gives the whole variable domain GAGVSQSPRYKVTKRGQDVALRCDPISGHVSLYWYRQALGQGPEFLTYFNYEAQQDKSGLPNDRFSAERPEGSISTLTIQRTEQRDSAMYRCASSPSNVGDTQYFGPGTRLTVL.

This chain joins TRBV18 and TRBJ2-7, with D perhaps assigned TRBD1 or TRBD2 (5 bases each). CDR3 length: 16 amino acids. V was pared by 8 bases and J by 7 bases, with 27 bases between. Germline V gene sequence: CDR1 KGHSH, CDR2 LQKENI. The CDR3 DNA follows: TGTGCCAGCAGTTTGGGGCCACTAGTGGCGGTAGGTGAGCAGTACTTC. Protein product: CASSLGPLVAVGEQYF.

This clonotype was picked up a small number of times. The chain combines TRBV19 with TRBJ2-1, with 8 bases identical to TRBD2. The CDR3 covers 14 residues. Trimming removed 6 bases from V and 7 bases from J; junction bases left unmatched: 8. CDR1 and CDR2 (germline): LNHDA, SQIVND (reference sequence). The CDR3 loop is CASSATGGVNEQFF. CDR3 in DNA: TGTGCCAGTAGCGCTACGGGGGGGGTAAATGAGCAGTTCTTC.

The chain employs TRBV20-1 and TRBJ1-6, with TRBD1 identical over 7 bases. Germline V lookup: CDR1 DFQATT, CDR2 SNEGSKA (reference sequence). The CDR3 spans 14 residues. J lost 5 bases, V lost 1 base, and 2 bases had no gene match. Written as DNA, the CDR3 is TGCAGTGCTAGAGGGGGGACAGATAATTCACCCCTCCACTTT. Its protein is CSARGGTDNSPLHF.

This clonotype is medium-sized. For the CDR3, the DNA is TGTGCCAGCAGTGACGTCTATGGCTACACCTTC. It specifies CASSDVYGYTF. The J gene is TRBJ1-2, the V gene TRBV6-5; no reliable D call. There are 11 residues in the CDR3. With 5 bases removed from V and 4 bases from J, the gap between germline ends came to 5 bases. Germline CDR1 reads MNHEY; CDR2 reads SVGAGI.

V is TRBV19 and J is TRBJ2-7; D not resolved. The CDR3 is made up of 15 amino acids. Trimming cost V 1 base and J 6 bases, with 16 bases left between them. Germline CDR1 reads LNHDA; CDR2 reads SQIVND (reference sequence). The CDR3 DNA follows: TGTGCCAGTAGTATAGTAGGCCGCCTAGTAGTCGAGCAGTACTTC. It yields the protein CASSIVGRLVVEQYF. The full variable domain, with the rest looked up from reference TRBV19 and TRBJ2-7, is DGGITQSPKYLFRKEGQNVTLSCEQNLNHDAMYWYRQDPGQGLRLIYYSQIVNDFQKGDIAEGYSVSREKKESFPLTVTSAQKNPTAFYLCASSIVGRLVVEQYFGPGTRLTVT.

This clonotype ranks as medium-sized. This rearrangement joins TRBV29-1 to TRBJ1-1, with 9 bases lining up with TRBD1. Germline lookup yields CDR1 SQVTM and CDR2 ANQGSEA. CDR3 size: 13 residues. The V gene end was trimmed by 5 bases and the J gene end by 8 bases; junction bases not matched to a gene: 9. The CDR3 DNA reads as TGCAGCGTTAAATACGCCGGGACAGGGGAAGCTTTCTTT. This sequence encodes CSVKYAGTGEAFF.

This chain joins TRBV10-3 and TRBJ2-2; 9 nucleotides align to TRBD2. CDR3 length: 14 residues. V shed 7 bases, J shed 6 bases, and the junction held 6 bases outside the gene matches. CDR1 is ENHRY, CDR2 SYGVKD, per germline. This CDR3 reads CAIMEGLASGELFF. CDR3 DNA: TGTGCCATCATGGAGGGACTAGCATCCGGGGAGCTGTTTTTT.

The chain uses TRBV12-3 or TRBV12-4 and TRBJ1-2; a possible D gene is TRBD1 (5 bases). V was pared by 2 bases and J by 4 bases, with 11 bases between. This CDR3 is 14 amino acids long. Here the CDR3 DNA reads TGTGCCAGCAGTTTATTGTCCGGGACCTATGGCTACACCTTC. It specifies CASSLLSGTYGYTF.

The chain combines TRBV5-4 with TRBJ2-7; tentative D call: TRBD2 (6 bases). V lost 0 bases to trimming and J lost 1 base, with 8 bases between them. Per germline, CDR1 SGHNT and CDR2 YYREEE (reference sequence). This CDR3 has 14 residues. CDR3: CASSLAAGSYEQYF. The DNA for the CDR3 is TGTGCCAGCAGCTTGGCCGCGGGGTCCTACGAGCAGTACTTC.

This CDR3 reads CASRLAGGSSPGANVLTF. As DNA, the CDR3 is TGTGCCAGCCGACTAGCGGGGGGATCCTCCCCTGGGGCCAACGTCCTGACTTTC. The chain uses TRBV19 and TRBJ2-6; 13 bases map to TRBD2. Trimming cost V 9 bases and J 2 bases; bases outside gene matches: 10. CDR3 length: 18 residues. CDR1 and CDR2 from the germline V gene are LNHDA and SQIVND (reference sequence).

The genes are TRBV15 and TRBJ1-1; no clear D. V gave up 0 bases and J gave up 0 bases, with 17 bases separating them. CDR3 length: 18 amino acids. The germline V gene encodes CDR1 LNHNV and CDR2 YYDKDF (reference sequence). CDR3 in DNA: TGTGCCACCAGCAGAGATCGGAGGGCAGAGAAGATGAACACTGAAGCTTTCTTT. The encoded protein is CATSRDRRAEKMNTEAFF.

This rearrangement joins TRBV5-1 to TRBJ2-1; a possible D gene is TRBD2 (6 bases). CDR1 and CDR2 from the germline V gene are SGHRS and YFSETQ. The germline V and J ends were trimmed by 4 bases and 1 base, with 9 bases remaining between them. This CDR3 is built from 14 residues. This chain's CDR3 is CASSPGRSYNEQFF. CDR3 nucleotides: TGCGCCAGCAGCCCAGGGAGGTCCTACAATGAGCAGTTCTTC.

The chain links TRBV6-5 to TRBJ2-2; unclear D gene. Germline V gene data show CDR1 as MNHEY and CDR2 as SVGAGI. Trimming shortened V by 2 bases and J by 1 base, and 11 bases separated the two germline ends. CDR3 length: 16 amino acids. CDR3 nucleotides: TGTGCCAGCAGTTACGCGTCAGATATGAACACCGGGGAGCTGTTTTTT. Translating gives CASSYASDMNTGELFF.

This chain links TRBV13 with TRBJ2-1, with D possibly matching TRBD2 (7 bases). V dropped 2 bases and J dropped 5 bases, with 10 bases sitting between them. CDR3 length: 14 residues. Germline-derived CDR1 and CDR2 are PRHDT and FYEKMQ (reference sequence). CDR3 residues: CASSLRGGHNEQFF. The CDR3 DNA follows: TGTGCCAGCAGCTTAAGGGGGGGCCACAATGAGCAGTTCTTC.

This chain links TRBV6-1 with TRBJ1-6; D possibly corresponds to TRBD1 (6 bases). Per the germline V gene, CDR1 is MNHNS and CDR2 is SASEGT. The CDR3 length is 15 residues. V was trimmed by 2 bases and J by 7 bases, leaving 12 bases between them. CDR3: CASSEIGQINSPLHF. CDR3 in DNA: TGTGCCAGCAGTGAAATAGGACAGATCAATTCACCCCTCCACTTT.

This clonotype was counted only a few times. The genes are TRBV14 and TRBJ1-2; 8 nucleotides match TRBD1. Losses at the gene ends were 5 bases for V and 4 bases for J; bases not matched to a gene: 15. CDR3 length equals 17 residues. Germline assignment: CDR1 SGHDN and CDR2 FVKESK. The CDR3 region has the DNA TGTGCCAGCAGCTCATTGGGCAGGGGGCGCGGAAGCTATGGCTACACCTTC. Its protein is CASSSLGRGRGSYGYTF.

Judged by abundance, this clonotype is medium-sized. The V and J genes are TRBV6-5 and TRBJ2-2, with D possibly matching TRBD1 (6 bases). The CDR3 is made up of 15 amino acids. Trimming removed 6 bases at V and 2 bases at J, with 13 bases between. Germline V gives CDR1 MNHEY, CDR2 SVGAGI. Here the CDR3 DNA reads TGTGCCAGCAGCTCCACCGGGACAAACACCGGGGAGCTGTTTTTT. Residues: CASSSTGTNTGELFF.

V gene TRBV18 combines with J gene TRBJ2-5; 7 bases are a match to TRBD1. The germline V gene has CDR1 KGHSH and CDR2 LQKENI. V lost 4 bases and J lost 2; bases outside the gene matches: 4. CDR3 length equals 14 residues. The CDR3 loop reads CASSLGTAQETQYF. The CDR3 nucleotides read TGTGCCAGCTCACTCGGGACAGCACAAGAGACCCAGTACTTC.

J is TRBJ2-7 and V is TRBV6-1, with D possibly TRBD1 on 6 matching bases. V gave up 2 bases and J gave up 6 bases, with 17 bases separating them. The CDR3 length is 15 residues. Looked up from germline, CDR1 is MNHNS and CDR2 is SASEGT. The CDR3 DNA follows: TGTGCCAGCAGTGAACCCGGACAGAGGCTGGGCGAGCAGTACTTC. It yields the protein CASSEPGQRLGEQYF.

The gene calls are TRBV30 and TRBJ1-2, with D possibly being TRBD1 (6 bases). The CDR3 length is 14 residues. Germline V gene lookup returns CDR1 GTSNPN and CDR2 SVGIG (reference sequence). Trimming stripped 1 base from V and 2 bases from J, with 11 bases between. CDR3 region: CAWSETGFNYGYTF. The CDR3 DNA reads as TGTGCCTGGAGTGAAACAGGGTTCAACTATGGCTACACCTTC.

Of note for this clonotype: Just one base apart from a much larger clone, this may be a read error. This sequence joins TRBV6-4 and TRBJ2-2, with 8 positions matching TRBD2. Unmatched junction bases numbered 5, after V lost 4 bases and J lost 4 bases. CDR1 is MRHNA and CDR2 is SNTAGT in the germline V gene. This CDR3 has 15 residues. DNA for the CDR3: TGTGCCAGCAGTGCTAGCGGGTGGGCCACCGGGGAGCTGTTTTTT. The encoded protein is CASSASGWATGELFF.

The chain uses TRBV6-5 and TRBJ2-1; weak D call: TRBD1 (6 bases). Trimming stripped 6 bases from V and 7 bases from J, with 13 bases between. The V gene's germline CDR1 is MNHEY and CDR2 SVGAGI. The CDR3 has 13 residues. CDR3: CASSQRGWNEQFF. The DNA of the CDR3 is TGTGCCAGCAGCCAAAGGGGGTGGAATGAGCAGTTCTTC.

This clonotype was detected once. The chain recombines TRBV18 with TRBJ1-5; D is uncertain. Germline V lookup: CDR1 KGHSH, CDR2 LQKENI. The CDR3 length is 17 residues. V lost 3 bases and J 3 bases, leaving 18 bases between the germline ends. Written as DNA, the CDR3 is TGTGCCAGCTCACCGCTAGGATTGCCGAGGGACAATCAGCCCCAGCATTTT. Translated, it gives CASSPLGLPRDNQPQHF.

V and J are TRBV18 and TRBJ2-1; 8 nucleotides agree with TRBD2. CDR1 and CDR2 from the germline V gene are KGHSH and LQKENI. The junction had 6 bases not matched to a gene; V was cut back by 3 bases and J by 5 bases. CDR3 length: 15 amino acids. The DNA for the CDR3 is TGTGCCAGCTCACCCTTAGGACTAGCTAACAATGAGCAGTTCTTC. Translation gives CASSPLGLANNEQFF.

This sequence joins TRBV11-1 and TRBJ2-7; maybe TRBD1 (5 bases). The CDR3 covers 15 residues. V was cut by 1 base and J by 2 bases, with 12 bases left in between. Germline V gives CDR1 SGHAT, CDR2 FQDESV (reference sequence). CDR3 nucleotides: TGTGCCAGCAGCTTAGGACAGACCCCTCCCTACGAGCAGTACTTC. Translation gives CASSLGQTPPYEQYF. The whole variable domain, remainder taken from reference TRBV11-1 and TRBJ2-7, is EAEVAQSPRYKITEKSQAVAFWCDPISGHATLYWYRQILGQGPELLVQFQDESVVDDSQLPKDRFSAERLKGVDSTLKIQPAELGDSAMYLCASSLGQTPPYEQYFGPGTRLTVT.

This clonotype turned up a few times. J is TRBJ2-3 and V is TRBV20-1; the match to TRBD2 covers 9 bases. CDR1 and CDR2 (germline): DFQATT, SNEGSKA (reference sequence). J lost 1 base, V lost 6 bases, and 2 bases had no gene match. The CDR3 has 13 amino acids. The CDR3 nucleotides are TGCAGTGCATTAGCGGGGGGCACAGATACGCAGTATTTT. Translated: CSALAGGTDTQYF.

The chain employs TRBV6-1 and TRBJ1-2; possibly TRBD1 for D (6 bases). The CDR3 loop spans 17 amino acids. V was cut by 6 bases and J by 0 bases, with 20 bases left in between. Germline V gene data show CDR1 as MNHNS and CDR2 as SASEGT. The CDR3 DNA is TGTGCCAGCAGCTTCATAACAGGGACGGTGGCTAACTATGGCTACACCTTC. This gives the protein CASSFITGTVANYGYTF.

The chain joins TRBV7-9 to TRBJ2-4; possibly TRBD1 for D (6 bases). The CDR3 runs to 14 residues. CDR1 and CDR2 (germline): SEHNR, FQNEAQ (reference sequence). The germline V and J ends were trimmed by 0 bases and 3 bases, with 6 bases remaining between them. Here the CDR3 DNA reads TGTGCCAGCAGCTTAGCAGGGGGCAAAAACATTCAGTACTTC. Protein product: CASSLAGGKNIQYF.